Sequencing of this T cell receptor (beta chain) was carried out in a study of cytomegalovirus exposure and HLA in healthy donors. Germline trimming cut 0 bases from V and 5 bases from J; bases unmatched to any gene: 5. Germline V gene data show CDR1 as SGHRS and CDR2 as YFSETQ. The CDR3 runs to 16 residues. Researchers ran the PCR with 60 Vbeta and 13 Jbeta primers. Per the authors' pipeline: A later analysis tallied 87 million or so unique TCR beta chains, 9.5 million to 14 million of them shared. Here immunoSEQ multiplex PCR was the method, and the copy in TCRdb shows in-frame clones only, minus some. That table is the source of V, J and clone size, and D and trimming were worked out from the DNA. The sample includes around 200,000 clones, approximately 78% of them seen just once.

What was sequenced was PBMCs. The chain employs TRBV5-1 and TRBJ1-4; 9 bases line up with TRBD1. The TCR comes from a woman aged 18-29 years in good health and CMV-seronegative. The CDR3 coding sequence is TGCGCCAGCAGCTTGGTTCCCGGGACAGGGAATGAAAAACTGTTTTTT. This sequence encodes CASSLVPGTGNEKLFF. Using reference TRBV5-1 and TRBJ1-4 for the parts outside the CDR3, the full variable domain is KAGVTQTPRYLIKTRGQQVTLSCSPISGHRSVSWYQQTPGQGLQFLFEYFSETQRNKGNFPGRFSGRQFSNSRSEMNVSTLELGDSALYLCASSLVPGTGNEKLFFGSGTQLSVL.